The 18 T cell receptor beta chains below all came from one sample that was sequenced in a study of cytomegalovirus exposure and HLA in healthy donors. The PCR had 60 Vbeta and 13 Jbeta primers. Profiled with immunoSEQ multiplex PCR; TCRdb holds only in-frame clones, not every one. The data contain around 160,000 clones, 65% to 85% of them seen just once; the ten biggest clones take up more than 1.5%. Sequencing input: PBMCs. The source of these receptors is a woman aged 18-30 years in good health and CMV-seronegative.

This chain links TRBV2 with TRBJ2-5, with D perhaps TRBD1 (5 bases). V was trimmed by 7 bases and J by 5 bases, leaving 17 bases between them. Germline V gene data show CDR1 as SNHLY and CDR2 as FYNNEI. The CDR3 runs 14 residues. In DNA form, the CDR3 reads TGTGCCAGCACCGGTTCTAGGGGAAGGGAGACCCAGTACTTC. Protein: CASTGSRGRETQYF.

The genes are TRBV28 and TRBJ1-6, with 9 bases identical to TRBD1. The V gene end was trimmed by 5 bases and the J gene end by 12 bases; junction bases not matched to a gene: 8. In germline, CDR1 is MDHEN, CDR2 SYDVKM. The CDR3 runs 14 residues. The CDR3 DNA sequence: TGTGCCAGCAGTATGCCGGGACAGGGTGTACCCCTCCACTTT. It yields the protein CASSMPGQGVPLHF.

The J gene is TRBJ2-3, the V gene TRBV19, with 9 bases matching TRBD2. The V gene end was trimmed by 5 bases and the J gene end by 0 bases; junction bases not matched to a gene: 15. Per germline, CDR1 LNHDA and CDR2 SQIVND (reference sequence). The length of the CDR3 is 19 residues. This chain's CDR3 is CASSAPGKASGISTDTQYF. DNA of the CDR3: TGTGCCAGTAGTGCCCCGGGGAAGGCTAGCGGGATTAGCACAGATACGCAGTATTTT.

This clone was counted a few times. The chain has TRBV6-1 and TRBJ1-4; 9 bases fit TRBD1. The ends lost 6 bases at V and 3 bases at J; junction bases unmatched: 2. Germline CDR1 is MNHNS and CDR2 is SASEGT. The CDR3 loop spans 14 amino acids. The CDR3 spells CASSRQGANEKLFF. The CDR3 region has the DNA TGTGCCAGCAGCCGACAGGGGGCTAATGAAAAACTGTTTTTT.

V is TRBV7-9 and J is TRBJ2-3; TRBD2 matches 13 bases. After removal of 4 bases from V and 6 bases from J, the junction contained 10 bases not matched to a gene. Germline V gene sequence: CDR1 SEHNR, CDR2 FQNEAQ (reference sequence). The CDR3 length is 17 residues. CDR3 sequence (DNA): TGTGCCAGCAGCTCGCCCCTAGGACTAGCGGGGGCGGATACGCAGTATTTT. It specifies CASSSPLGLAGADTQYF.

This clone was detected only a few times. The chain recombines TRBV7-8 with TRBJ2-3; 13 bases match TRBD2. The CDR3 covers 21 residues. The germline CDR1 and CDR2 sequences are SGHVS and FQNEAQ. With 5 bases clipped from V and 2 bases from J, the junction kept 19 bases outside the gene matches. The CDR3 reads CASSPSLRLAGGSTNTDTQYF. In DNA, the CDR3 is TGTGCCAGCAGCCCATCCCTAAGACTAGCGGGGGGATCAACGAACACAGATACGCAGTATTTT. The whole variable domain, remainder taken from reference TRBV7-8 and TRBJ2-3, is GAGVSQSPRYKVAKRGQDVALRCDPISGHVSLFWYQQALGQGPEFLTYFQNEAQLDKSGLPSDRFFAERPEGSVSTLKIQRTQQEDSAVYLCASSPSLRLAGGSTNTDTQYFGPGTRLTVL.

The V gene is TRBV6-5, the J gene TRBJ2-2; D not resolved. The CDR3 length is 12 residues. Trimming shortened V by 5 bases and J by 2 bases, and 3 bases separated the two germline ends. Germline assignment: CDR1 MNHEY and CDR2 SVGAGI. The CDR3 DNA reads TGTGCCAGCAGTATAAACACCGGGGAGCTGTTTTTT. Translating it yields CASSINTGELFF.

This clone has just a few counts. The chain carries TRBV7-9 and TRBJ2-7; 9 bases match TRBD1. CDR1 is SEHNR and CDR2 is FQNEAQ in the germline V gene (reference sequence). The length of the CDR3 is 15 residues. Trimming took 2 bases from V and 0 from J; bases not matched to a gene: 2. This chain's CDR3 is CASSLKDRGSYEQYF. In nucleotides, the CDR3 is TGTGCCAGCAGCTTAAAGGACAGGGGCTCCTACGAGCAGTACTTC.

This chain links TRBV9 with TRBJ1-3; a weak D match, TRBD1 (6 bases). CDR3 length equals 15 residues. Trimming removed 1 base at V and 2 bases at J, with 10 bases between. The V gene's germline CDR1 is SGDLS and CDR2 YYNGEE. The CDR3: CASSVLGATGNTIYF. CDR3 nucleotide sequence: TGTGCCAGCAGCGTACTGGGGGCCACTGGAAACACCATATATTTT.

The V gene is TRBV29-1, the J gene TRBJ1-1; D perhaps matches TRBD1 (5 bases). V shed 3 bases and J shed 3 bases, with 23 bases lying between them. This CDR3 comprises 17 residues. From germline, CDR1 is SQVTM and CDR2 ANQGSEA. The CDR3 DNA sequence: TGCAGCGTTGACCACTCCCAGGGAGGACTGAAGGACACTGAAGCTTTCTTT. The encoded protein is CSVDHSQGGLKDTEAFF.

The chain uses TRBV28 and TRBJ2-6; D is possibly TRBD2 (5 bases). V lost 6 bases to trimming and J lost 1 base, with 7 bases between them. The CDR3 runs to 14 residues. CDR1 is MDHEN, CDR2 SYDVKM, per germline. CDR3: CASSTGSGANVLTF. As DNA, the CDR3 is TGTGCCAGCAGCACGGGGTCTGGGGCCAACGTCCTGACTTTC.

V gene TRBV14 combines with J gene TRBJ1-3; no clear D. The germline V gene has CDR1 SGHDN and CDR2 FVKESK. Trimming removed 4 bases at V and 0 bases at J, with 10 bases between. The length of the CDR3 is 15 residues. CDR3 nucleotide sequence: TGTGCCAGCAGCCTCCGACATTCCTCTGGAAACACCATATATTTT. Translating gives CASSLRHSSGNTIYF.

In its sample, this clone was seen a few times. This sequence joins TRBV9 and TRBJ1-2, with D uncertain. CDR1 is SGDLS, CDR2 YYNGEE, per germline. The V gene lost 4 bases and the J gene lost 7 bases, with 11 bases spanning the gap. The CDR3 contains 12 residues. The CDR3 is CASSPDTAGYTF. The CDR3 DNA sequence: TGTGCCAGCAGCCCAGATACAGCTGGCTACACCTTC. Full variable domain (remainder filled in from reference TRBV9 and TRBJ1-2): DSGVTQTPKHLITATGQRVTLRCSPRSGDLSVYWYQQSLDQGLQFLIQYYNGEERAKGNILERFSAQQFPDLHSELNLSSLELGDSALYFCASSPDTAGYTFGSGTRLTVV.

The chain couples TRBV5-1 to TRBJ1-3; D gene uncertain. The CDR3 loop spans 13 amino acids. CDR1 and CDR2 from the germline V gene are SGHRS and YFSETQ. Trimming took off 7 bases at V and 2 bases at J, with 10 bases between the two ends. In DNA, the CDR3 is TGCGCCAGCTCTCGTGAGGCTGGAAACACCATATATTTT. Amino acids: CASSREAGNTIYF. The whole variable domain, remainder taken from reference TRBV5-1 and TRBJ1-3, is KAGVTQTPRYLIKTRGQQVTLSCSPISGHRSVSWYQQTPGQGLQFLFEYFSETQRNKGNFPGRFSGRQFSNSRSEMNVSTLELGDSALYLCASSREAGNTIYFGEGSWLTVV.

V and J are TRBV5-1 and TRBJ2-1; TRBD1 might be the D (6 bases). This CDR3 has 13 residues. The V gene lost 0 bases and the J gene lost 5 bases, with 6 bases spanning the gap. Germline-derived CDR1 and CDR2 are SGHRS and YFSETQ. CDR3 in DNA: TGCGCCAGCAGCTTGGGGACAGACAATGAGCAGTTCTTC. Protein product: CASSLGTDNEQFF.

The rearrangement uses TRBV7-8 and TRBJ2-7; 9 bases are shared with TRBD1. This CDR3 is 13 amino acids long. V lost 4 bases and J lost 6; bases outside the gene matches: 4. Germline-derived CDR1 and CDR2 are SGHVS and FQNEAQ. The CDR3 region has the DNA TGTGCCAGCAGCTCCGGACAGGGGTTCGAGCAGTACTTC. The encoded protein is CASSSGQGFEQYF.

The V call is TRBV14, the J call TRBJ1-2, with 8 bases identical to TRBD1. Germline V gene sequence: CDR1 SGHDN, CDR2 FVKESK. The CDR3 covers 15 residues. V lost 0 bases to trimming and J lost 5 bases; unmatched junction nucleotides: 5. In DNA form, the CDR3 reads TGTGCCAGCAGCCAAGACAGGGGGCTGTGGTATGGCTACACCTTC. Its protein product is CASSQDRGLWYGYTF. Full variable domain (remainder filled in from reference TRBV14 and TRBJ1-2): EAGVTQFPSHSVIEKGQTVTLRCDPISGHDNLYWYRRVMGKEIKFLLHFVKESKQDESGMPNNRFLAERTGGTYSTLKVQPAELEDSGVYFCASSQDRGLWYGYTFGSGTRLTVV.

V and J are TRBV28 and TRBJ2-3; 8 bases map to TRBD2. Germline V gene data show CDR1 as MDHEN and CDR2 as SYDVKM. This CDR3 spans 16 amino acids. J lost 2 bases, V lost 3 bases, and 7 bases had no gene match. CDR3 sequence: CASSLAGGFPTDTQYF. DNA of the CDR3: TGTGCCAGCAGTTTGGCGGGGGGTTTCCCCACAGATACGCAGTATTTT.